Listed below are T cell receptor beta chains from one sample, sequenced in a study of shared clonotypes between healthy human individuals. Generated by immunoSEQ multiplex PCR, the TCRdb table keeps only in-frame clones and is missing some. The sample holds roughly 2 million clones; roughly 95% are singletons and the top ten take around 0.13%. The material sequenced was naive CD4+ T cells sorted from blood. The receptor source for this set is a young man in good health. Each CDR3 is given with its conserved first and last residue. D genes are given only for firm matches. Clone size is given for some rows only: seen once, a few or many times, or a class if the clone is expanded.

size: once; J: TRBJ2-5; D: NA; V: TRBV11-2; CDR3: CASSLDRGETQYF; DNA: TGTGCCAGCAGCTTAGACAGGGGTGAGACCCAGTACTTC
size: once; J: TRBJ1-2; D: TRBD1; V: TRBV6-6; CDR3: CASSTRTGVGGYTF; DNA: TGTGCCAGCAGTACTAGGACAGGGGTAGGGGGCTACACCTTC
size: NA; J: TRBJ1-3; D: NA; V: TRBV6-6; CDR3: CASSYNSVGNTIYF; DNA: TGTGCCAGCAGTTACAACAGCGTTGGAAACACCATATATTTT
size: NA; J: TRBJ2-3; D: NA; V: TRBV18; CDR3: CASSPGVADTQYF; DNA: TGTGCCAGCTCACCGGGAGTTGCAGATACGCAGTATTTT
size: NA; J: TRBJ1-3; D: TRBD1; V: TRBV2; CDR3: CASNIAASDRSDF; DNA: TGTGCCAGCAATATAGCAGCGTCGGACAGGTCTGATTTT
size: NA; J: TRBJ2-7; D: NA; V: TRBV5-5; CDR3: CASSLVPDGEQYF; DNA: TGTGCCAGCAGCTTGGTGCCAGATGGAGAGCAGTACTTC
size: NA; J: TRBJ2-2; D: NA; V: TRBV7-2; CDR3: CASSPDSTGELFF; DNA: TGTGCCAGCAGCCCGGACAGCACCGGGGAGCTGTTTTTT
size: once; J: TRBJ2-4; D: TRBD2; V: TRBV5-1; CDR3: CASSPDTSGRAAKNIQYF; DNA: TGCGCCAGCAGCCCGGACACTAGCGGGAGGGCCGCCAAAAACATTCAGTACTTC
size: NA; J: TRBJ2-7; D: NA; V: TRBV21-1; CDR3: CASSKADSVTSGRPYEQYF; DNA: TGTGCCAGCAGCAAAGCGGACAGTGTGACTAGCGGGAGGCCCTACGAGCAGTACTTC
size: NA; J: TRBJ1-3; D: NA; V: TRBV10-1; CDR3: CASSESSSSGNTIYF; DNA: TGCGCCAGCAGTGAGTCAAGTAGCTCTGGAAACACCATATATTTT